This T cell receptor (beta chain) was obtained from a study of cytomegalovirus exposure and HLA in healthy donors. Study background: Roughly 180 million T cells yielded under 130 million unique TCR beta sequences in earlier analysis. Study results and caveats: TRBV6-2, TRBV6-3 and other indistinguishable V segments were excluded. Later on, an analysis found that several of the most significant clusters appeared to be linked to common viral pathogens, which included parvovirus B19. Reports described diagnosis of cytomegalovirus status by the classifier as highly specific and sensitive.

60 Vbeta and 13 Jbeta primers were used in PCR. The repertoire was sequenced with immunoSEQ multiplex PCR; TCRdb's copy has only in-frame clones and lacks some. The table includes 150,000 to 200,000 clones, 65% to 80% detected once. Per the germline V gene, CDR1 is ENHRY and CDR2 is SYGVKD. This CDR3 spans 13 amino acids. The V end was cut by 3 bases, the J end by 2 bases, with 7 bases between. Worth noting for this clone: Antigen: not known.

Specimen: PBMCs. The source is a male donor in good health and CMV-seronegative. The chain recombines TRBV10-3 with TRBJ1-1, with D hard to call. CDR3 amino acids: CAISELFNTEAFF. The CDR3, as DNA: TGTGCCATCAGTGAACTCTTCAACACTGAAGCTTTCTTT.